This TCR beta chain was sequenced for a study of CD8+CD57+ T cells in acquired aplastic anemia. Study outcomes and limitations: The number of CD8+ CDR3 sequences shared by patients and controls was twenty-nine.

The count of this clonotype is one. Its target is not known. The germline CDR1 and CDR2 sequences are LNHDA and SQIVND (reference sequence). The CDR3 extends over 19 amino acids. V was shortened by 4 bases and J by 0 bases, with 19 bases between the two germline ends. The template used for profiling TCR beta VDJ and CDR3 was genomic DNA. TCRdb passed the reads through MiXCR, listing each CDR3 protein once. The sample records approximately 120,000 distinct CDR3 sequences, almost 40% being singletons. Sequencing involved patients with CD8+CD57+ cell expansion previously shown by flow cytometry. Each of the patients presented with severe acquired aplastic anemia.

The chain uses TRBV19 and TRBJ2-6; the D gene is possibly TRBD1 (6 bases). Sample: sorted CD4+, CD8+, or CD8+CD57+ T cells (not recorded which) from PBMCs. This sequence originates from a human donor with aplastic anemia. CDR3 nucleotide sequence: TGTGCCAGTAGTACCGGAAGGACAGCGAGCATCTCTGGGGCCAACGTCCTGACTTTC. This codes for CASSTGRTASISGANVLTF.